These T cell receptor beta chains were read from a single sample in a study of OX40 agonist ivuxolimab in advanced cancers. The assay was immunoSEQ multiplex PCR, and TCRdb's table has in-frame clones only and misses some. The sample contains fewer than 100,000 clones, roughly four fifths of which appear only once. Sequences were derived from CD4+ or CD8+ T cells sorted from blood, sampled in a trial of the OX40 agonist ivuxolimab. These receptors were taken from an adult with an advanced solid tumor such as melanoma, head and neck, liver or kidney cancer. Each CDR3 is given with its conserved first and last residue. The D gene is left open where the match is weak. Size is omitted from some rows. Given values are once, few, many or a class for expanded clones.

abundance,j_gene,d_gene,v_gene,CDR3nt,CDR3aa
few,TRBJ1-6,-,TRBV11-2,TGTGCCAGCAGCTTCGTCCCAAGGGTCCCCAATTCACCCCTCCACTTT,CASSFVPRVPNSPLHF
-,TRBJ2-2,-,TRBV5-5,TGTGCCAGCAGCTTGGTAACAGGGAGGTTAAACGGGGAGCTGTTTTTT,CASSLVTGRLNGELFF
-,TRBJ1-5,-,TRBV18,TGTGCCAGCTCACCTCAGGGGAGCAATCAGCCCCAGCATTTT,CASSPQGSNQPQHF
-,TRBJ1-2,-,TRBV5-1,TGCGCCAGCAGCTTGGCCGGTACGGGGGCGTTTGGCTACACCTTC,CASSLAGTGAFGYTF
-,TRBJ2-3,-,TRBV5-1,TGCGCCAGCAGCTTCGGCCGCACTAGCACAGATACGCAGTATTTT,CASSFGRTSTDTQYF
-,TRBJ2-2,TRBD2,TRBV5-1,TGCGCCAGCAGCTTGGGGCTAGCGGGGAGGAACACCGGGGAGCTGTTTTTT,CASSLGLAGRNTGELFF
once,TRBJ1-1,-,TRBV6-6,TGTGCCAGCAGTTACGGGGGCGGGCTCACTGAAGCTTTCTTT,CASSYGGGLTEAFF
-,TRBJ1-1,-,TRBV21-1,TGTGCCAGCAGCAAGGGGGGGACGACTGAAGCTTTCTTT,CASSKGGTTEAFF
-,TRBJ2-4,-,TRBV28,TGTGCCAGCAGTGGTCCAGGGGGGAACATTCAGTACTTC,CASSGPGGNIQYF
few,TRBJ2-5,-,TRBV7-8,TGTGCCAGCAGCTTCCTTATTAGTAGGGTTCGAGAGACCCAGTACTTC,CASSFLISRVRETQYF
-,TRBJ2-5,TRBD2,TRBV4-1,TGCGCCAGCAGCCAAGATCGTAGAACTAGCGGGAAAGAGACCCAGTACTTC,CASSQDRRTSGKETQYF
-,TRBJ1-3,-,TRBV5-1,TGCGCCAGCAGCCCGGGACACCGTCTTCCTGGAAACACCATATATTTT,CASSPGHRLPGNTIYF
few,TRBJ2-3,-,TRBV5-1,TGCGCCAGCAGGAGGGCCACGACTCCCACAGATACGCAGTATTTT,CASRRATTPTDTQYF
-,TRBJ1-5,-,TRBV4-1,TGCGCCAGCAGCCTCGGACAGTATAGCAATCAGCCCCAGCATTTT,CASSLGQYSNQPQHF
-,TRBJ1-1,-,TRBV28,TGTGCCAGCAGTCTAACAATGAACACTGAAGCTTTCTTT,CASSLTMNTEAFF